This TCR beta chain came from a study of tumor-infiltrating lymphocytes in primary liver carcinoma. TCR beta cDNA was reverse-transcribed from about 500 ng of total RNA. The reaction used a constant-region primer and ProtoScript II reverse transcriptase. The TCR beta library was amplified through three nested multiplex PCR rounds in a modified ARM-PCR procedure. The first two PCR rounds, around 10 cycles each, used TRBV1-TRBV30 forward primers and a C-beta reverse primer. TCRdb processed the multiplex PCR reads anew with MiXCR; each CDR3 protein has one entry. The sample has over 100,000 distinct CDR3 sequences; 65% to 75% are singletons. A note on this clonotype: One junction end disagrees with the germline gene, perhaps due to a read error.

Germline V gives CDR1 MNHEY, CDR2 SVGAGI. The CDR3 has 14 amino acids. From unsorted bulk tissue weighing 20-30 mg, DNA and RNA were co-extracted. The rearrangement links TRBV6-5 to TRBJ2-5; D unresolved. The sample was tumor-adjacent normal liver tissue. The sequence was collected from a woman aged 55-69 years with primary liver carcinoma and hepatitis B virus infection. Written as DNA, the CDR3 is TGTGTCAGCTGTCCCCGACTGAGCTCGGAGACCCAGTACTTC. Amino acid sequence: CVSCPRLSSETQYF.